This entry lists 20 T cell receptor beta chains sequenced from one sample in a study of blood T cells in healthy people across ages. A second PCR, run for roughly 7 to 11 cycles, used a sample-barcoded 5' primer plus a J-beta primer mix. TCRdb called the 5' RACE reads again in MiXCR, with one record for every CDR3 protein. This repertoire shows 1.5 million to 2 million distinct CDR3 sequences, 28% found once; its top ten account for roughly 8.2%. The sequenced sample was blood. The receptors were sampled from a woman aged 25 to 39 in good health.

Many counts were recorded for this clonotype. This chain links TRBV7-3 with TRBJ2-3; D is uncertain. Trimming stripped 5 bases from V and 2 bases from J, with 14 bases between. CDR3 length: 15 residues. Germline CDR1 and CDR2: SGHTA and FQGTGA. The CDR3 spells CASSVTPSVTDTQYF. The CDR3 DNA reads as TGTGCCAGCAGCGTTACTCCATCGGTCACAGATACGCAGTATTTT.

This clonotype appeared many times. The chain uses TRBV4-3 and TRBJ1-2, with a weak D call TRBD1 (6 bases). Germline V gene lookup returns CDR1 LGHNA and CDR2 YSLEER. The V end was cut by 1 base, the J end by 6 bases, with 6 bases between. The CDR3 contains 12 residues. The chain's CDR3 is CASSQGQDGYTF. The CDR3, as DNA: TGCGCCAGCAGCCAAGGACAGGATGGCTACACCTTC.

Comment on this clonotype: Possible read error: a much larger clone is one base away. The chain combines TRBV15 with TRBJ2-7, with D unclear. The germline gives CDR1 LNHNV, CDR2 YYDKDF (reference sequence). The CDR3 runs 16 residues. Trimming pared 5 bases from V and 7 bases from J, leaving 24 bases between. CDR3 in DNA: TGTGCCACCAGCTCTCGGTCGCGGTCGTTAAACAATGAGCAGTACTTC. It specifies CATSSRSRSLNNEQYF.

This chain connects TRBV5-1 to TRBJ2-2, with D hard to call. The germline V gene has CDR1 SGHRS and CDR2 YFSETQ. The CDR3 covers 15 residues. V dropped 1 base and J dropped 5 bases, with 12 bases sitting between them. CDR3 in DNA: TGCGCCAGCAGCTTGAGCCAGGTTGAAACCGGGGAGCTGTTTTTT. Amino acids: CASSLSQVETGELFF.

This clonotype was recorded a few times. The genes are TRBV29-1 and TRBJ2-1; 9 nucleotides align to TRBD2. With V trimmed by 1 base and J by 10 bases, 17 bases remained unmatched. The CDR3 spans 17 residues. CDR1 SQVTM and CDR2 ANQGSEA come from the germline V gene. As DNA, the CDR3 is TGCAGCGTTGAAGGGGGGGTGAGCGGGAGGAGGGCCAGGGAGCAGTTCTTC. It translates to CSVEGGVSGRRAREQFF.

This clonotype was picked up a small number of times. This chain connects TRBV7-3 to TRBJ1-3; D gene uncertain. The V and J ends lost 5 bases and 2 bases respectively, with 10 bases between them. Germline V CDR1 and CDR2: SGHTA, FQGTGA. The CDR3 is made up of 14 amino acids. Here the CDR3 DNA reads TGTGCCAGCAGCCCCAACGGGGCTGGAAACACCATATATTTT. It specifies CASSPNGAGNTIYF.

This clonotype appeared a few times. The chain employs TRBV7-2 and TRBJ2-7, with D possibly being TRBD2 (7 bases). The CDR3 loop spans 15 amino acids. Looked up from germline, CDR1 is SGHTA and CDR2 is FQGNSA. V was clipped by 5 bases and J by 4 bases, with 18 bases between them. The CDR3 DNA is TGTGCCAGCAGCAACGGCCTCGGGGGGCGTTACGAGCAGTACTTC. Its protein product is CASSNGLGGRYEQYF.

The V and J genes are TRBV12-3 or TRBV12-4 and TRBJ1-5; D possibly corresponds to TRBD1 (6 bases). The CDR3 contains 14 residues. V lost 7 bases and J lost 6, with 16 bases in between. CDR3 region: CASTEGGSSQPQHF. The CDR3, as DNA: TGTGCCAGCACCGAGGGGGGCTCTAGTCAGCCCCAGCATTTT.

Of note for this clonotype: An end of the junction does not agree with germline; a read error may underlie this. The J gene is TRBJ2-5, the V gene TRBV29-1, with D perhaps TRBD1 (5 bases). Per the germline V gene, CDR1 is SQVTM and CDR2 is ANQGSEA. The CDR3 is made up of 13 amino acids. In DNA, the CDR3 is TGCGGCGTTGAGATGGGGCAGGGCGAGACCCAGTACTTC. Amino acid sequence: CGVEMGQGETQYF. The whole variable domain, remainder taken from reference TRBV29-1 and TRBJ2-5, is SAVISQKPSRDICQRGTSLTIQCQVDSQVTMMFWYRQQPGQSLTLIATANQGSEATYESGFVIDKFPISRPNLTFSTLTVSNMSPEDSSIYLCGVEMGQGETQYFGPGTRLLVL.

The rearrangement joins TRBV7-8 to TRBJ2-1; D may be TRBD1 (5 bases). The germline V and J ends were trimmed by 3 bases and 4 bases, with 16 bases remaining between them. The CDR3 totals 16 residues. The germline CDR1 and CDR2 sequences are SGHVS and FQNEAQ. Here the CDR3 reads CASSFMTARPYNEQFF. CDR3 DNA: TGTGCCAGCAGCTTTATGACAGCTAGACCTTACAATGAGCAGTTCTTC.

This chain connects TRBV4-3 to TRBJ1-2; 11 bases line up with TRBD1. V shed 6 bases and J 6 bases; nucleotides not matched to a gene: 9. Per the germline V gene, CDR1 is LGHNA and CDR2 is YSLEER. The CDR3 extends over 15 amino acids. CDR3 DNA: TGCGCCAGCAGTCCCGGGACAGGGGGTTATAATGGCTACACCTTC. Protein sequence: CASSPGTGGYNGYTF.

J is TRBJ2-7 and V is TRBV20-1; 7 nucleotides align to TRBD1. The trim removed 1 base at V and 5 bases at J, leaving 5 bases unmatched. The CDR3 contains 13 residues. Germline values: CDR1 DFQATT, CDR2 SNEGSKA (reference sequence). The CDR3 bases are TGCAGTGCTAGAGGGACAGGTTCGGACGAGCAGTACTTC. It is translated as CSARGTGSDEQYF.

The rearrangement uses TRBV3-1 and TRBJ2-7; 7 nucleotides align to TRBD2. Germline V gene data show CDR1 as LGHDT and CDR2 as YNNKEL (reference sequence). The CDR3 extends over 14 amino acids. V was pared by 4 bases and J by 7 bases, with 10 bases of the junction left unmatched. CDR3 residues: CASSRGTTFWEQYF. The CDR3 DNA reads TGTGCCAGCAGCCGTGGGACTACCTTTTGGGAGCAGTACTTC.

The table lists this clonotype with a few counts. The chain is built from TRBV30 and TRBJ1-5; D is unresolved. CDR1 and CDR2 (germline): GTSNPN, SVGIG (reference sequence). V was shortened by 3 bases and J by 4 bases, with 13 bases between the two germline ends. This CDR3 spans 14 amino acids. CDR3 bases: TGTGCCTGGAGCGATAAGGGTTTAAATCAGCCCCAGCATTTT. Protein product: CAWSDKGLNQPQHF.

The chain uses TRBV6-1 and TRBJ1-4; TRBD1 aligns across 11 bases. Per the germline V gene, CDR1 is MNHNS and CDR2 is SASEGT. V gave up 5 bases and J gave up 4 bases; unmatched junction bases: 9. The CDR3 length is 17 residues. The CDR3 nucleotides read TGTGCCAGCAGTCAGTCCGGGACAGGGGGTCTTAATGAAAAACTGTTTTTT. Translated: CASSQSGTGGLNEKLFF.

This clonotype was observed a few times. The V gene is TRBV9, the J gene TRBJ2-1; no reliable D call. The CDR3 covers 13 residues. Germline V gives CDR1 SGDLS, CDR2 YYNGEE. Trimming shortened V by 0 bases and J by 7 bases, and 8 bases separated the two germline ends. CDR3 amino acids: CASSVAPWNEQFF. Here the CDR3 DNA reads TGTGCCAGCAGCGTAGCCCCCTGGAATGAGCAGTTCTTC.

The gene calls are TRBV28 and TRBJ2-3, with D maybe TRBD1 (6 bases). Germline V gene lookup returns CDR1 MDHEN and CDR2 SYDVKM. The CDR3 totals 17 residues. V dropped 5 bases and J dropped 1 base, with 19 bases sitting between them. The CDR3 protein is CASSPKWGTKGTDTQYF. The CDR3 DNA is TGTGCCAGCAGTCCAAAGTGGGGGACAAAAGGCACAGATACGCAGTATTTT.

The chain has TRBV7-3 and TRBJ2-2, with D perhaps matching TRBD1 (6 bases). Germline loops: CDR1 SGHTA, CDR2 FQGTGA. The CDR3 has 18 residues. V was trimmed by 1 base and J by 0 bases, leaving 15 bases between them. In nucleotides, the CDR3 is TGTGCCAGCAGCTTAAAAGGGACCGGGACAACGAACACCGGGGAGCTGTTTTTT. Its protein is CASSLKGTGTTNTGELFF.

This clonotype was counted at least ten times. This chain connects TRBV5-5 to TRBJ2-1; maybe TRBD1 (7 bases). The CDR3 length is 16 residues. CDR1 is SGHKS and CDR2 is YYEKEE in the germline V gene (reference sequence). Trimming removed 0 bases from V and 1 base from J, with 11 bases in between. The CDR3 region is CASSLGQGGSYNEQFF. CDR3 DNA sequence: TGTGCCAGCAGCTTGGGTCAGGGGGGTTCCTACAATGAGCAGTTCTTC.

The chain joins TRBV6-5 to TRBJ2-7; 7 positions match TRBD2. Germline V gives CDR1 MNHEY, CDR2 SVGAGI. Losses at the gene ends were 2 bases for V and 2 bases for J; bases not matched to a gene: 6. This CDR3 is built from 15 residues. Here the CDR3 reads CASSYGEGSPYEQYF. DNA for the CDR3: TGTGCCAGCAGTTACGGGGAGGGTAGCCCCTACGAGCAGTACTTC.